This TCR beta chain was retrieved from a study of T cells after yellow fever vaccination. MiXCR, run by TCRdb on the 5' RACE reads, gives a single entry per CDR3 protein. Here the sample spans more than 20,000 distinct CDR3 sequences, 5.5% being singletons. This clonotype was seen at least ten times. Trimming took off 3 bases at V and 3 bases at J, with 14 bases between the two ends. The germline CDR1 and CDR2 sequences are GTSNPN and SVGIG (reference sequence). This CDR3 comprises 14 residues. Sequenced here: PBMCs, either bulk or a sorted T-cell subset (CD4+, CD8+, memory, or dextramer-sorted; not recorded which), sampled 15 days after the yellow fever booster vaccination. The TCR comes from a man aged 25 to 40 who received the YFV17D yellow fever vaccine. This sequence joins TRBV30 and TRBJ1-2; D perhaps matches TRBD1 (5 bases). CDR3 amino acids: CAWRGLGKDYGYTF. DNA for the CDR3: TGTGCCTGGAGGGGGCTGGGGAAAGACTATGGCTACACCTTC.